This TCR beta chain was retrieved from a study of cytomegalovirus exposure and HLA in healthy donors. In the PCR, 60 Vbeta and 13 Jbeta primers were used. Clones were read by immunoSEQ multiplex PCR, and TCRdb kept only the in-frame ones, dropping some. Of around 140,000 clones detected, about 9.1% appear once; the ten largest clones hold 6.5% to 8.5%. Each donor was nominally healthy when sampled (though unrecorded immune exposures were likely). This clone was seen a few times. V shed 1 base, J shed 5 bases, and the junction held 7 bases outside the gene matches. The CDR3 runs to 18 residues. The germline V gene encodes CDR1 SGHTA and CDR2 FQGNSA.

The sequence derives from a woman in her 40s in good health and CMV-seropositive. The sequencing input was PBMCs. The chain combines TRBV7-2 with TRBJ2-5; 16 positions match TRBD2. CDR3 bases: TGTGCCAGCAGCTTAGAGGGACTAGCGGGGGGGCCTGGGGAGACCCAGTACTTC. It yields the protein CASSLEGLAGGPGETQYF.